This entry lists 6 T cell receptor beta chains sequenced from one sample in a study of patients and donors after allogeneic stem cell transplantation. Via MiXCR, TCRdb re-called the RT-PCR reads, giving one row per CDR3 protein. The sample yields fewer than 500,000 distinct CDR3 sequences, around 15% seen once. Sequencing was carried out using blood, either unsorted or a sorted T cell fraction (not recorded which). The origin of the receptors is a human donor who was either an allogeneic HSCT recipient or a stem cell or donor lymphocyte infusion donor (not recorded which). It is not recorded whose cells these are; they may come from a transplant donor.

The V gene is TRBV29-1, the J gene TRBJ1-2; D remains unclear. The ends were cut back, 4 bases at V and 3 bases at J, with 6 bases in the middle. CDR3 size: 11 residues. Germline V gene sequence: CDR1 SQVTM, CDR2 ANQGSEA. CDR3 residues: CSVVNYYGYTF. CDR3 DNA: TGCAGCGTTGTTAACTACTATGGCTACACCTTC.

The chain employs TRBV2 and TRBJ1-5, with a possible D match to TRBD1 (6 bases). V was trimmed by 8 bases and J by 6 bases, leaving 17 bases between them. Germline CDR1 and CDR2: SNHLY and FYNNEI. The CDR3 runs to 14 residues. CDR3 region: CASLDRIGSQPQHF. CDR3 DNA sequence: TGTGCCAGCTTAGACAGGATAGGAAGTCAGCCCCAGCATTTT.

This clonotype occurred a few times. This CDR3 reads CASSPGAPGYFEQYF. In DNA form, the CDR3 reads TGTGCCAGCAGCCCTGGAGCCCCGGGGTACTTTGAGCAGTACTTC. The chain employs TRBV7-9 and TRBJ2-7; D might be TRBD2 (5 bases). The germline V and J ends were trimmed by 5 bases and 7 bases, with 21 bases remaining between them. The CDR3 loop spans 15 amino acids. CDR1 and CDR2 (germline): SEHNR, FQNEAQ (reference sequence).

The chain recombines TRBV4-1 with TRBJ2-7; TRBD2 might be the D (5 bases). Germline CDR1 MGHRA, CDR2 YSYEKL. The CDR3 is 12 amino acids. Trimming removed 2 bases from V and 8 bases from J, with 10 bases in between. As DNA, the CDR3 is TGCGCCAGCAGCCAATATCCGGGAAAGCAGTACTTC. It yields the protein CASSQYPGKQYF.

This clonotype was seen a handful of times. The chain combines TRBV24-1 with TRBJ2-7; D might be TRBD2 (6 bases). V lost 1 base, J lost 6 bases, and 9 bases lay in between. This CDR3 is 13 amino acids long. Germline values: CDR1 KGHDR, CDR2 SFDVKD. CDR3 coding DNA: TGTGCCACCAGTGATTTTGGACTACCCGAGCAGTACTTC. This gives the protein CATSDFGLPEQYF.

V is TRBV11-1 and J is TRBJ2-6; TRBD1 or TRBD2 may be the D gene (6 bases each). With 1 base removed from V and 6 bases from J, the gap between germline ends came to 22 bases. The germline V gene has CDR1 SGHAT and CDR2 FQDESV (reference sequence). This CDR3 is 19 amino acids long. The CDR3 bases are TGTGCCAGCAGCTTAGGATCGTTGGCCGGGGGCTATGAGGCCAACGTCCTGACTTTC. It yields the protein CASSLGSLAGGYEANVLTF.